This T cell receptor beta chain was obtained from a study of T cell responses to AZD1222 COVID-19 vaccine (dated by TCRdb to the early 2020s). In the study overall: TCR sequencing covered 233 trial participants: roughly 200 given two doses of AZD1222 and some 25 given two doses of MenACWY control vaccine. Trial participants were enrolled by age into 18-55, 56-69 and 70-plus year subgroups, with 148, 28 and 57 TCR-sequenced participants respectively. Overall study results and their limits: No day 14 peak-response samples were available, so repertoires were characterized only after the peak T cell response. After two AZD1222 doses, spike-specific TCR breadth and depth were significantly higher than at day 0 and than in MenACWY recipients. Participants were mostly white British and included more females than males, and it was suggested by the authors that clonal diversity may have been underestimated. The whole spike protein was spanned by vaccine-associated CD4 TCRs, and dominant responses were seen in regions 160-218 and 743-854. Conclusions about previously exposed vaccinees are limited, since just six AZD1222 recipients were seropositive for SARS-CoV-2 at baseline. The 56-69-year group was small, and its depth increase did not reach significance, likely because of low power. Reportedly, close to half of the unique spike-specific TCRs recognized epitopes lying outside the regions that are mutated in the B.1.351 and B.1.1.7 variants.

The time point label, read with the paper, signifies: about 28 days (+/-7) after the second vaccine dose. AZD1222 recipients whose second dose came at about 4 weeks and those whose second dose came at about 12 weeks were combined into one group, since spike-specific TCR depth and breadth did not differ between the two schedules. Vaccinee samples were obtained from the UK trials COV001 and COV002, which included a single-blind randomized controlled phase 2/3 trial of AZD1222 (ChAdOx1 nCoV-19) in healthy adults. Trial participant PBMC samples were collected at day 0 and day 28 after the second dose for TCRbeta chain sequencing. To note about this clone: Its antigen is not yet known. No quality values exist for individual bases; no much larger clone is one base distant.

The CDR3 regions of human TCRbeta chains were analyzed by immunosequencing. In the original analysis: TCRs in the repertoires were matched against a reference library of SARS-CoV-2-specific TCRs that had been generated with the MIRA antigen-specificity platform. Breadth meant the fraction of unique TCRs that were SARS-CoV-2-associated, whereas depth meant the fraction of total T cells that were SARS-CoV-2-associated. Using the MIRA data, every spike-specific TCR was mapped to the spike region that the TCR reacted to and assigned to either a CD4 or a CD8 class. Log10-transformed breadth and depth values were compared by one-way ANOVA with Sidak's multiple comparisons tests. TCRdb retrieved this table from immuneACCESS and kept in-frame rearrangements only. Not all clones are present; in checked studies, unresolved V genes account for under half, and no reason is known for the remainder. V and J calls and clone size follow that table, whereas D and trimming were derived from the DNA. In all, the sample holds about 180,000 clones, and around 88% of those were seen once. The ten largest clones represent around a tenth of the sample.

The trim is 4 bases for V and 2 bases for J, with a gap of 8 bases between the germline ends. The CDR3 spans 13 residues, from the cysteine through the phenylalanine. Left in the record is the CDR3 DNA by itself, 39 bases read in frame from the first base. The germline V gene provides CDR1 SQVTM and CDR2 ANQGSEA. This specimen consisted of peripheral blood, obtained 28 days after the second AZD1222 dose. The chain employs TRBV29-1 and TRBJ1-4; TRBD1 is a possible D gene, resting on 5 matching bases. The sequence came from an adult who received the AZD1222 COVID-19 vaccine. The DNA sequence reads TGCAGCGTTGGGCAGGGCACTAATGAAAAACTGTTTTTT. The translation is CSVGQGTNEKLFF.